The 28 T cell receptor beta chains presented below share a single source sample, sequenced in a study of blood T cell repertoires in COVID-19. Clones were sequenced by immunoSEQ multiplex PCR, and TCRdb holds only the in-frame ones, with some missing. Counted here are about 360,000 clones, approximately 86% occurring once; the ten biggest clones make up less than 9%. What was sequenced was peripheral blood. These receptors all stem from a woman aged 55-70 years with COVID-19, enrolled during active disease.

The chain recombines TRBV11-3 with TRBJ2-1; D unclear. V was shortened by 3 bases and J by 0 bases, with 9 bases between the two germline ends. This CDR3 contains 15 residues. Looked up from germline, CDR1 is SGHNT and CDR2 is YENEEA. This chain's CDR3 is CASSFIRSSYNEQFF. The CDR3 region has the DNA TGTGCCAGCAGCTTTATAAGGAGCTCCTACAATGAGCAGTTCTTC.

This chain uses TRBV13 with TRBJ2-5, with 7 nucleotides matching TRBD1. Germline V CDR1 and CDR2: PRHDT, FYEKMQ (reference sequence). J gave up 5 bases and V 5 bases, and 5 bases lay outside the gene matches. This CDR3 spans 13 amino acids. CDR3 protein: CASSPRGRETQYF. The CDR3 bases are TGTGCCAGCAGCCCGAGGGGGCGGGAGACCCAGTACTTC. The full variable domain, its missing parts supplied by reference TRBV13 and TRBJ2-5, is AAGVIQSPRHLIKEKRETATLKCYPIPRHDTVYWYQQGPGQDPQFLISFYEKMQSDKGSIPDRFSAQQFSDYHSELNMSSLELGDSALYFCASSPRGRETQYFGPGTRLLVL.

V gene TRBV20-1 combines with J gene TRBJ1-1; tentative D call: TRBD1 (5 bases). This CDR3 spans 17 amino acids. Germline V gene lookup returns CDR1 DFQATT and CDR2 SNEGSKA (reference sequence). Between the trimmed V and J ends, which lost 3 bases and 4 bases, there was a span of 24 bases. The CDR3, as DNA: TGCAGTGCTAGTCCCTCCGCAGGGCTGGTAAGGGGCACTGAAGCTTTCTTT. Translated: CSASPSAGLVRGTEAFF.

The V gene is TRBV5-1, the J gene TRBJ1-2, with TRBD1 as a possible D gene (6 bases). The V gene lost 7 bases and the J gene lost 3 bases, with 19 bases spanning the gap. CDR3 size: 15 residues. Germline values: CDR1 SGHRS, CDR2 YFSETQ. The CDR3 loop is CASRQGLSRDYGYTF. Written as DNA, the CDR3 is TGCGCCAGCCGTCAGGGGCTATCGCGAGACTATGGCTACACCTTC.

V usage is TRBV19 and J usage is TRBJ1-2; D is ambiguous. The V end was cut by 7 bases, the J end by 3 bases, with 15 bases between. Germline lookup yields CDR1 LNHDA and CDR2 SQIVND (reference sequence). This CDR3 has 14 residues. The CDR3 DNA sequence: TGTGCCAGTACCGAAAATCGAGTAGACTATGGCTACACCTTC. This translates into CASTENRVDYGYTF.

The chain employs TRBV2 and TRBJ2-2, with 8 bases that match TRBD1. Trimming removed 6 bases from V and 4 bases from J; junction bases left unmatched: 7. This CDR3 contains 15 residues. Germline-derived CDR1 and CDR2 are SNHLY and FYNNEI. The CDR3 nucleotides read TGTGCCAGCAGCGCTCGACAGGGGAGCACCGGGGAGCTGTTTTTT. It yields the protein CASSARQGSTGELFF.

This rearrangement joins TRBV5-1 to TRBJ2-1; 7 bases fit TRBD1. Trimming took 7 bases from V and 4 from J; bases not matched to a gene: 11. The CDR3 runs 15 residues. Germline-derived CDR1 and CDR2 are SGHRS and YFSETQ. The CDR3 here is CASRVNPTGYNEQFF. The CDR3 region has the DNA TGCGCCAGCCGCGTAAATCCGACAGGGTACAATGAGCAGTTCTTC.

This clone was seen only once. The V call is TRBV27, the J call TRBJ2-5, with TRBD1 as a possible D gene (5 bases). Looked up from germline, CDR1 is MNHEY and CDR2 is SMNVEV (reference sequence). The CDR3 runs 14 residues. V was trimmed by 1 base and J by 5 bases, leaving 11 bases between them. CDR3 region: CASSLLGAMETQYF. CDR3 sequence (DNA): TGTGCCAGCAGTTTATTAGGGGCCATGGAGACCCAGTACTTC.

The genes are TRBV7-9 and TRBJ2-1, with 7 positions matching TRBD1. The CDR3 consists of 14 residues. V lost 8 bases and J lost 2; bases outside the gene matches: 6. CDR1 and CDR2 from the germline V gene are SEHNR and FQNEAQ (reference sequence). This CDR3 is CASSTGDPYNEQFF. Written as DNA, the CDR3 is TGTGCCAGCTCCACAGGGGACCCCTACAATGAGCAGTTCTTC.

The chain joins TRBV18 to TRBJ2-7, with D perhaps matching TRBD1 (6 bases). This CDR3 region has 16 residues. With 3 bases removed from V and 0 bases from J, the gap between germline ends came to 15 bases. Per germline, CDR1 KGHSH and CDR2 LQKENI. For the CDR3, the DNA is TGTGCCAGCTCACCCCGGGCAGGGGTCAGCTCCTACGAGCAGTACTTC. Translated, it gives CASSPRAGVSSYEQYF.

This clone has only one observation. V is TRBV7-9 and J is TRBJ1-4; D might be TRBD1 (6 bases). Germline V CDR1 and CDR2: SEHNR, FQNEAQ (reference sequence). Between the trimmed V and J ends, which lost 3 bases and 4 bases, there was a span of 12 bases. The CDR3 has 15 amino acids. The chain's CDR3 is CASSFSTGYNEKLFF. CDR3 DNA sequence: TGTGCCAGCAGCTTCTCGACAGGCTATAATGAAAAACTGTTTTTT.

The chain is built from TRBV6-2 or TRBV6-3 and TRBJ1-1; D remains ambiguous. CDR1 and CDR2 from the germline V gene are MNHEY and SVGEGT. Trimming took 5 bases from V and 7 from J, leaving 11 bases between them. There are 12 residues in the CDR3. The CDR3: CASSDPGIEAFF. CDR3 bases: TGTGCCAGCAGTGACCCGGGGATTGAAGCTTTCTTT.

The chain combines TRBV11-3 with TRBJ2-6; possibly TRBD1 for D (5 bases). The CDR3 runs 18 residues. Germline CDR1 SGHNT, CDR2 YENEEA. Between the trimmed V and J ends, which lost 5 bases and 0 bases, there was a span of 17 bases. The CDR3 spells CASSGARGRPSGANVLTF. The CDR3 nucleotides read TGTGCCAGCAGCGGGGCCCGAGGACGGCCCTCTGGGGCCAACGTCCTGACTTTC.

This clone has a single count. V and J are TRBV19 and TRBJ1-3; D gene ambiguous. Germline V lookup: CDR1 LNHDA, CDR2 SQIVND (reference sequence). There are 13 residues in the CDR3. Trimming removed 6 bases from V and 0 bases from J, with 6 bases in between. Here the CDR3 DNA reads TGTGCCAGTAGGCCGAGCTCTGGAAACACCATATATTTT. This codes for CASRPSSGNTIYF.

This clone was picked up one time. The chain links TRBV7-3 to TRBJ2-3; the match to TRBD1 covers 10 bases. In germline, CDR1 is SGHTA, CDR2 FQGTGA. This CDR3 spans 18 amino acids. Trimming cost V 0 bases and J 4 bases; bases outside gene matches: 10. For the CDR3, the DNA is TGTGCCAGCAGCTTAACTCTCCCGGGACAGGGGTGGGCAGATACGCAGTATTTT. Amino acids: CASSLTLPGQGWADTQYF.

This chain joins TRBV27 and TRBJ2-1; TRBD1 agrees at 10 bases. V shed 6 bases and J 4 bases; nucleotides not matched to a gene: 15. CDR1 and CDR2 from the germline V gene are MNHEY and SMNVEV (reference sequence). The CDR3 extends over 18 amino acids. CDR3: CASSNLGSGTGAYNEQFF. CDR3 sequence (DNA): TGTGCCAGCAGCAATCTTGGGAGCGGGACAGGGGCTTACAATGAGCAGTTCTTC.

The rearrangement uses TRBV5-5 and TRBJ2-7; 8 nucleotides line up with TRBD2. V shed 4 bases, J shed 6 bases, and the junction held 9 bases outside the gene matches. The germline gives CDR1 SGHKS, CDR2 YYEKEE (reference sequence). This CDR3 is built from 14 residues. The CDR3 DNA follows: TGTGCCAGCAGCACCAGCGGGGGCCTGGGCGAGCAGTACTTC. Its translation: CASSTSGGLGEQYF.

The chain is built from TRBV27 and TRBJ2-7; 7 bases match TRBD1. The CDR3 has 13 residues. With 4 bases clipped from V and 0 bases from J, the junction kept 0 bases outside the gene matches. CDR1 is MNHEY and CDR2 is SMNVEV in the germline V gene (reference sequence). Here the CDR3 reads CASSYRGSYEQYF. The CDR3 DNA sequence: TGTGCCAGCAGTTACAGGGGCTCCTACGAGCAGTACTTC.

This rearrangement joins TRBV30 to TRBJ2-2; TRBD2 might be the D (6 bases). Trimming stripped 1 base from V and 3 bases from J, with 9 bases between. CDR1 and CDR2 from the germline V gene are GTSNPN and SVGIG (reference sequence). The CDR3 covers 14 residues. The CDR3 sequence is CAWSAGRYTGELFF. The CDR3 DNA is TGTGCCTGGAGTGCGGGGAGGTACACCGGGGAGCTGTTTTTT.

V and J are TRBV19 and TRBJ1-3; tentatively, D is TRBD1 (5 bases). V lost 5 bases, J lost 0 bases, and 8 bases lay in between. This CDR3 comprises 14 residues. CDR1 and CDR2 (germline): LNHDA, SQIVND (reference sequence). The DNA of the CDR3 is TGTGCCAGTAGTCGACAGTACTCTGGAAACACCATATATTTT. The encoded protein is CASSRQYSGNTIYF.

This clone was recorded only once. The V gene is TRBV7-8, the J gene TRBJ2-1, with TRBD2 matching over 15 bases. J lost 0 bases, V lost 4 bases, and 10 bases had no gene match. CDR1 and CDR2 from the germline V gene are SGHVS and FQNEAQ. The CDR3 contains 20 residues. The CDR3 loop is CASSSQRGTSGGSSYNEQFF. The CDR3 bases are TGTGCCAGCAGCTCCCAGCGGGGGACTAGCGGGGGGAGCTCCTACAATGAGCAGTTCTTC. Full variable domain (outside the CDR3, taken from reference TRBV7-8 and TRBJ2-1): GAGVSQSPRYKVAKRGQDVALRCDPISGHVSLFWYQQALGQGPEFLTYFQNEAQLDKSGLPSDRFFAERPEGSVSTLKIQRTQQEDSAVYLCASSSQRGTSGGSSYNEQFFGPGTRLTVL.

This chain uses TRBV2 with TRBJ2-7, with 7 bases aligning to TRBD1. The CDR3 covers 12 residues. Trimming took 6 bases from V and 6 from J; bases not matched to a gene: 5. Germline values: CDR1 SNHLY, CDR2 FYNNEI. The CDR3 sequence is CASSMTGIEQYF. CDR3 nucleotides: TGTGCCAGCAGCATGACAGGGATCGAGCAGTACTTC.

The J gene is TRBJ2-7, the V gene TRBV7-9, with TRBD2 as a possible D gene (5 bases). Germline-derived CDR1 and CDR2 are SEHNR and FQNEAQ (reference sequence). The CDR3 contains 17 residues. V was cut by 0 bases and J by 3 bases, with 18 bases left in between. The CDR3 nucleotides are TGTGCCAGCAGCTTAGCAGCCGGAGGCAGTTTCATCTACGAGCAGTACTTC. Translated, it gives CASSLAAGGSFIYEQYF.

The rearrangement links TRBV6-5 to TRBJ1-1; TRBD1 might be the D (6 bases). Trimming left V 4 bases short and J 1 base short, with 13 bases between. This CDR3 is built from 15 residues. Germline values: CDR1 MNHEY, CDR2 SVGAGI. The CDR3 DNA is TGTGCCAGCAGTTTAGGGATACAGGGGAACACTGAAGCTTTCTTT. This encodes CASSLGIQGNTEAFF.

The chain employs TRBV19 and TRBJ1-2; D unclear. Trimming left V 4 bases short and J 8 bases short, with 11 bases between. The CDR3 extends over 12 amino acids. From germline, CDR1 is LNHDA and CDR2 SQIVND (reference sequence). The CDR3 bases are TGTGCCAGTAGTAGGGGAGTTAACGGCTACACCTTC. It yields the protein CASSRGVNGYTF. The entire variable domain, with the rest obtained from reference TRBV19 and TRBJ1-2, is as follows: DGGITQSPKYLFRKEGQNVTLSCEQNLNHDAMYWYRQDPGQGLRLIYYSQIVNDFQKGDIAEGYSVSREKKESFPLTVTSAQKNPTAFYLCASSRGVNGYTFGSGTRLTVV.

The chain links TRBV29-1 to TRBJ1-2, with 7 bases that match TRBD1. V shed 5 bases and J 2 bases; nucleotides not matched to a gene: 5. Looked up from germline, CDR1 is SQVTM and CDR2 is ANQGSEA. The CDR3 spans 13 residues. The CDR3 region has the DNA TGCAGCGTTTCGCTGACAGGGAACTATGGCTACACCTTC. The encoded protein is CSVSLTGNYGYTF.

V gene TRBV4-1 combines with J gene TRBJ1-2; D remains ambiguous. The CDR3 covers 12 residues. Trimming left V 0 bases short and J 5 bases short, with 4 bases between. Germline lookup yields CDR1 MGHRA and CDR2 YSYEKL. DNA of the CDR3: TGCGCCAGCAGCCAAGAGCAGTATGGCTACACCTTC. Protein product: CASSQEQYGYTF.

On this clone: In the same sample, other DNA sequences code for this CDR3. V gene TRBV2 combines with J gene TRBJ2-3; the match to TRBD2 covers 10 bases. The germline gives CDR1 SNHLY, CDR2 FYNNEI. CDR3 length: 15 residues. After removal of 4 bases from V and 1 base from J, the junction contained 2 bases not matched to a gene. CDR3 sequence reads: CASSGLAGGTDTQYF. CDR3 coding DNA: TGTGCCAGCAGTGGGCTAGCGGGGGGCACAGATACGCAGTATTTT.